This T cell receptor (beta chain) stems from a study of T cells in Graves' hyperthyroidism and ophthalmopathy. Using RNA transcripts as the source, TCR beta CDR3 regions were amplified. An initial round of RT-PCR targeting the TCR CDR3 relied on the HTBI primer set. In TCRdb, the multiplex PCR reads were re-called with MiXCR into one record per CDR3 protein. The sample includes 500,000 to 650,000 distinct CDR3 sequences, about 46% of them seen just once. The germline V gene has CDR1 ENHRY and CDR2 SYGVKD. Trimming left V 2 bases short and J 9 bases short, with 11 bases between. This CDR3 region has 12 residues. This clonotype was recorded a few times.

The sequence was obtained from an adult woman with Graves' disease, either hyperthyroidism or ophthalmopathy (not recorded which). Input material: peripheral blood or thyroid tissue (not recorded which). The rearrangement joins TRBV10-3 to TRBJ2-7; possible D gene TRBD1, 6 bases. CDR3 sequence (DNA): TGTGCCATCAGTGAGGGACAGCCCACGCAGTACTTC. Residues: CAISEGQPTQYF.